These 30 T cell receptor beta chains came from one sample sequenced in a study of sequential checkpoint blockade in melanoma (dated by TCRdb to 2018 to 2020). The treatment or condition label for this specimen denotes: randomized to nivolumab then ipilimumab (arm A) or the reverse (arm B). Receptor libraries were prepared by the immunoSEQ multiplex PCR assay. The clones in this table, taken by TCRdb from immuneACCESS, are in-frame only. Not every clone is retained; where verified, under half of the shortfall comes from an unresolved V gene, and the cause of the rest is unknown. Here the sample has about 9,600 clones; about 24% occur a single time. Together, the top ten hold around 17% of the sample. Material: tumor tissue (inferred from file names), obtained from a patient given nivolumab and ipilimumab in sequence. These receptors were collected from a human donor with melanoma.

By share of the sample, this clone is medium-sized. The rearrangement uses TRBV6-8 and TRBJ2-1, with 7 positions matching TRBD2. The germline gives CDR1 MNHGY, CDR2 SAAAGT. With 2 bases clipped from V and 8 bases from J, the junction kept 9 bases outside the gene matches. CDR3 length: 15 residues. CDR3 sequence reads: CASSYEAGPGDEQFF. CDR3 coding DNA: TGTGCCAGCAGTTACGAAGCGGGGCCCGGGGATGAGCAGTTCTTC.

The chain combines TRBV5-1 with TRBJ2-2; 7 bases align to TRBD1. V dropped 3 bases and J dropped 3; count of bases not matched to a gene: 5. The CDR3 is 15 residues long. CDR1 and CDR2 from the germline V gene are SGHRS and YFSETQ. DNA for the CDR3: TGCGCCAGCAGCTACCGGGACAGTCACACCGGGGAGCTGTTTTTT. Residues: CASSYRDSHTGELFF.

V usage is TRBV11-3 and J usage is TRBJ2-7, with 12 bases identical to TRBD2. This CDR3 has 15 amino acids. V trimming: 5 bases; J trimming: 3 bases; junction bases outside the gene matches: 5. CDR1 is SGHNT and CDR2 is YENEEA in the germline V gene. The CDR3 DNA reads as TGTGCCAGCAGCATCGGGACTAGCGGGTTCTACGAGCAGTACTTC. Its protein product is CASSIGTSGFYEQYF.

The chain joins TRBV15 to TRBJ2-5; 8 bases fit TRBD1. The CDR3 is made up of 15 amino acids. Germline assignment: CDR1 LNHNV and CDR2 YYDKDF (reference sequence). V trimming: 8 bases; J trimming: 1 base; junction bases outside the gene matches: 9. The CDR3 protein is CATAKRTGGQETQYF. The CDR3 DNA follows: TGTGCCACCGCCAAGAGAACAGGGGGCCAAGAGACCCAGTACTTC.

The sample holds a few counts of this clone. The CDR3 bases are TGTGCCAGCTCCGAGCGGGCTACCTACAATGAGCAGTTCTTC. The encoded protein is CASSERATYNEQFF. The chain is built from TRBV18 and TRBJ2-1, with D perhaps TRBD2 (6 bases). Trimming pared 6 bases from V and 2 bases from J, leaving 11 bases between. CDR3 length equals 14 residues. Germline-derived CDR1 and CDR2 are KGHSH and LQKENI.

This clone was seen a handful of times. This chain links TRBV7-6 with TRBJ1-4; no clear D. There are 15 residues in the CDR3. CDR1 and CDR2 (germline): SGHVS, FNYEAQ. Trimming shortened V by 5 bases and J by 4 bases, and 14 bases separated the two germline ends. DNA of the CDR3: TGTGCCAGCAGCCTCCTGCCCGGAGATAATGAAAAACTGTTTTTT. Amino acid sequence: CASSLLPGDNEKLFF.

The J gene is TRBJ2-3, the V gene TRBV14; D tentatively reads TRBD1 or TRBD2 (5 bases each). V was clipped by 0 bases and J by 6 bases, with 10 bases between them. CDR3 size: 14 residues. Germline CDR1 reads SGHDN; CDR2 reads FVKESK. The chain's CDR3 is CASSQDLRGDTQYF. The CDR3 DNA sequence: TGTGCCAGCAGCCAAGACCTGAGGGGCGATACGCAGTATTTT.

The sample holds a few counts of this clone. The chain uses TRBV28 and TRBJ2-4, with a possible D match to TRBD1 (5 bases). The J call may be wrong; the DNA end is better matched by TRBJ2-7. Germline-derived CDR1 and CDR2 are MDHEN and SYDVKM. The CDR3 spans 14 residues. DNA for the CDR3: TGTGCCAGCAGTTTCGGCAGGGTTGTGTACGAGCAGTACTTC. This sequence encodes CASSFGRVVYEQYF.

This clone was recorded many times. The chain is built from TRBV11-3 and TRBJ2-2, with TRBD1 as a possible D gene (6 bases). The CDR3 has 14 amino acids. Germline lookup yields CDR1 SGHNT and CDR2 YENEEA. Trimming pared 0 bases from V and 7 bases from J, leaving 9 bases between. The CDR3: CASSLEGAVGELFF. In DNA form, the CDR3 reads TGTGCCAGCAGCTTAGAGGGGGCGGTCGGGGAGCTGTTTTTT.

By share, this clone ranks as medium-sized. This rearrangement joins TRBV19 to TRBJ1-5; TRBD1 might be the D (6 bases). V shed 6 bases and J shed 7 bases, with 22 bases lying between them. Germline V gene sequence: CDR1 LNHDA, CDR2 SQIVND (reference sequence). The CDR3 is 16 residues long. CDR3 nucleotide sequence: TGTGCCAGTAGGAATGGGATGGGGGGCGCAGGGCAGCCCCAGCATTTT. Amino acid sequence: CASRNGMGGAGQPQHF.

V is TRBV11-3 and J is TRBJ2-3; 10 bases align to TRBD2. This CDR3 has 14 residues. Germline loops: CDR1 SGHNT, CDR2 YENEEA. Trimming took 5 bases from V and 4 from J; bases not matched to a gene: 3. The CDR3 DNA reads TGTGCCAGCAGCGCAGGACTAGCGGCAGATACGCAGTATTTT. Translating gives CASSAGLAADTQYF.

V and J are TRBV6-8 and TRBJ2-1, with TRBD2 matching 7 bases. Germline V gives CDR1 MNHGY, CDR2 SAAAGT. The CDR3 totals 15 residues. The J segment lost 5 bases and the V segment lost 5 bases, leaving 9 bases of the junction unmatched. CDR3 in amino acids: CASSLDGTTNNEQFF. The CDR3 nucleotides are TGTGCCAGCAGTCTTGACGGGACTACCAACAATGAGCAGTTCTTC.

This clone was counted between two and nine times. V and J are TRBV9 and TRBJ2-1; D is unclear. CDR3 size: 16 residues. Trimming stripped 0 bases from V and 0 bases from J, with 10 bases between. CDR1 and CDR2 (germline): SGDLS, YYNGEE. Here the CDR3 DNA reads TGTGCCAGCAGCGTAGGAAGGTGGAGCTCCTACAATGAGCAGTTCTTC. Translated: CASSVGRWSSYNEQFF.

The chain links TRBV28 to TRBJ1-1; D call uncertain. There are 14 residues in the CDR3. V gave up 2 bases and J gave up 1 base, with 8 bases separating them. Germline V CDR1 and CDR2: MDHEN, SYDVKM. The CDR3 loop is CASSLSFSNTEAFF. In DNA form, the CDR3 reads TGTGCCAGCAGTTTAAGTTTTTCGAACACTGAAGCTTTCTTT.

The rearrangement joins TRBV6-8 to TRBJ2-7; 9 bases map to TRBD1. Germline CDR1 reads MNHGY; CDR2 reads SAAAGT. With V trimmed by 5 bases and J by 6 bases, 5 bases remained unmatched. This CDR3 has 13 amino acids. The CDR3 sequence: CASSRQGDGEQYF. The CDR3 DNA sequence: TGTGCCAGCAGTCGACAGGGGGACGGCGAGCAGTACTTC.

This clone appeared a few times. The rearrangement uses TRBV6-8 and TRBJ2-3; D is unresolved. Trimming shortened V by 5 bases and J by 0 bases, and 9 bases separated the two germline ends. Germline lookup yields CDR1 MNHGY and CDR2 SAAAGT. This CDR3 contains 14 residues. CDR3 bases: TGTGCCAGCAGTCATAGGGTTAGCACAGATACGCAGTATTTT. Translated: CASSHRVSTDTQYF.

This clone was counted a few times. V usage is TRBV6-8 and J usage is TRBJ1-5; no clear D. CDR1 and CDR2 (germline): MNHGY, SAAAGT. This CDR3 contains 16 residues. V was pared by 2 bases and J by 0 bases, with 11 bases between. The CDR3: CASSYVYRYSNQPQHF. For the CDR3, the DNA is TGTGCCAGCAGTTACGTTTACAGATATAGCAATCAGCCCCAGCATTTT.

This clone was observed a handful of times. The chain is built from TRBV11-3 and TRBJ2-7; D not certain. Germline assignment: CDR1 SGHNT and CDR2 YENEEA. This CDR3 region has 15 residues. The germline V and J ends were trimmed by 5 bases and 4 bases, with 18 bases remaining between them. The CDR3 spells CASSPLGLTWYEQYF. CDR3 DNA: TGTGCCAGCAGCCCCCTAGGCTTGACGTGGTACGAGCAGTACTTC. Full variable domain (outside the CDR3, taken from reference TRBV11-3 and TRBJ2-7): EAGVVQSPRYKIIEKKQPVAFWCNPISGHNTLYWYLQNLGQGPELLIRYENEEAVDDSQLPKDRFSAERLKGVDSTLKIQPAELGDSAVYLCASSPLGLTWYEQYFGPGTRLTVT.

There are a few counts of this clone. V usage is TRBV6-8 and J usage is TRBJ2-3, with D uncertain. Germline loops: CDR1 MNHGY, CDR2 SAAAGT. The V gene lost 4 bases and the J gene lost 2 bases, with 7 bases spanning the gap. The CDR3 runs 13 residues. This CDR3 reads CASSFPTTDTQYF. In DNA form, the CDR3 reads TGTGCCAGCAGTTTCCCGACCACAGATACGCAGTATTTT.

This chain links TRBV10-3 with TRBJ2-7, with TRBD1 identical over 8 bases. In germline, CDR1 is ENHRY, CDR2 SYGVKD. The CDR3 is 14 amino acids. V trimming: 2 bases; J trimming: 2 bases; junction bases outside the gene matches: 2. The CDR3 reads CAISEGTGTYEQYF. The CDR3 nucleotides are TGTGCCATCAGTGAGGGGACAGGAACCTACGAGCAGTACTTC.

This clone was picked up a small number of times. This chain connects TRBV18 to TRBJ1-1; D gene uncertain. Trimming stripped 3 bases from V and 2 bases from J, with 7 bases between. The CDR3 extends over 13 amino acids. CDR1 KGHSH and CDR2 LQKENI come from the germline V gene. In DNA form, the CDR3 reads TGTGCCAGCTCACCGGGATATAACACTGAAGCTTTCTTT. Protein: CASSPGYNTEAFF.

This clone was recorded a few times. CDR3 sequence: CASSSFRLVPSSYEQYF. As DNA, the CDR3 is TGTGCCAGCAGTTCATTTCGACTAGTCCCCAGCTCCTACGAGCAGTACTTC. This chain joins TRBV28 and TRBJ2-7, with a tentative D call TRBD2 (6 bases). The germline V gene encodes CDR1 MDHEN and CDR2 SYDVKM. The V and J ends lost 4 bases and 0 bases respectively, with 19 bases between them. The CDR3 covers 17 residues.

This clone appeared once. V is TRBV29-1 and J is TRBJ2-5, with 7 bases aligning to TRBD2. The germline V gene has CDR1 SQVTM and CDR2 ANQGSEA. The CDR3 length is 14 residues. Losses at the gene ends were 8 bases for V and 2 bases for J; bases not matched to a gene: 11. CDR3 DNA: TGCAGCTCGAAAGGGAGGGCCAGACAAGAGACCCAGTACTTC. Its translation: CSSKGRARQETQYF.

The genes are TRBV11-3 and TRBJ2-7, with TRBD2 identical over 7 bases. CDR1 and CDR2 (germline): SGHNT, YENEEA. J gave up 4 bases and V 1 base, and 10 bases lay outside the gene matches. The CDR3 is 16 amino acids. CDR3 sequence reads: CASSLVPSGLYYEQYF. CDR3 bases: TGTGCCAGCAGCTTAGTTCCTAGCGGCCTATATTACGAGCAGTACTTC. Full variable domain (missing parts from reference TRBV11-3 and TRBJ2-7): EAGVVQSPRYKIIEKKQPVAFWCNPISGHNTLYWYLQNLGQGPELLIRYENEEAVDDSQLPKDRFSAERLKGVDSTLKIQPAELGDSAVYLCASSLVPSGLYYEQYFGPGTRLTVT.

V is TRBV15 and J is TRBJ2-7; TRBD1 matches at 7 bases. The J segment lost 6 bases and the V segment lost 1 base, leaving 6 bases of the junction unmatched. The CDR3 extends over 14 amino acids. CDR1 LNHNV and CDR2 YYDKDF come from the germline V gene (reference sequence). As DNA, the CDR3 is TGTGCCACCAGCAGAGGTATACAGGGGAGCGAGCAGTACTTC. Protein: CATSRGIQGSEQYF.

CDR3 amino acids: CAISESRQVAYEQYF. In DNA form, the CDR3 reads TGTGCCATCAGTGAGTCCCGACAGGTTGCCTACGAGCAGTACTTC. This chain connects TRBV10-3 to TRBJ2-7; D is possibly TRBD1 (6 bases). There are 15 residues in the CDR3. Looked up from germline, CDR1 is ENHRY and CDR2 is SYGVKD. Deletions cut 0 bases from V and 2 bases from J, with 11 bases between.

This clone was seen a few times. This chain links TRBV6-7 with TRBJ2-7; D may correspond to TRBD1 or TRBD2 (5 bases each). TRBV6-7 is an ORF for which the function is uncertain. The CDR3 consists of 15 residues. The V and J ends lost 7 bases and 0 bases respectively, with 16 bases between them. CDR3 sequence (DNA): TGTGCCAGCACCCTCCGGGACGGACCCTCCTACGAGCAGTACTTC. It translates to CASTLRDGPSYEQYF.

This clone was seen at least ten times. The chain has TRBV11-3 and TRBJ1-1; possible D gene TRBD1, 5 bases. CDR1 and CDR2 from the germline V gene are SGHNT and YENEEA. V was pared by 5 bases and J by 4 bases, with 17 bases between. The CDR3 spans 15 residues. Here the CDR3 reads CASSPRDYRSTEAFF. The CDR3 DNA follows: TGTGCCAGCAGCCCCCGGGACTACCGCTCCACTGAAGCTTTCTTT. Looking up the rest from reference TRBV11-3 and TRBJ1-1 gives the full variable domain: EAGVVQSPRYKIIEKKQPVAFWCNPISGHNTLYWYLQNLGQGPELLIRYENEEAVDDSQLPKDRFSAERLKGVDSTLKIQPAELGDSAVYLCASSPRDYRSTEAFFGQGTRLTVV.

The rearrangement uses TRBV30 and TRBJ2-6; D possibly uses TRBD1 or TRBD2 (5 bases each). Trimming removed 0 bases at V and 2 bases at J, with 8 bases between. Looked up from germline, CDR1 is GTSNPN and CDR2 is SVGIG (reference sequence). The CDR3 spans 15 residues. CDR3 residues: CAWSVGVPGANVLTF. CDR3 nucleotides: TGTGCCTGGAGTGTGGGGGTCCCTGGGGCCAACGTCCTGACTTTC.

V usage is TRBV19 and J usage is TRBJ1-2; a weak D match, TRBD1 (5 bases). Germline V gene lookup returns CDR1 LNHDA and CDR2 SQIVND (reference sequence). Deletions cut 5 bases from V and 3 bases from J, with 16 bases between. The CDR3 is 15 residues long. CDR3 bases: TGTGCCAGTAGTCCCCCGGGGGGAAGGGACTATGGCTACACCTTC. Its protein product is CASSPPGGRDYGYTF.